The 26 T cell receptor beta chains reported below all come from one sample, sequenced in a study of T cells in Graves' hyperthyroidism and ophthalmopathy. Using RNA transcripts as the source, TCR beta CDR3 regions were amplified. The HTBI primer set served for first-round RT-PCR of the TCR CDR3. TCRdb itself ran the multiplex PCR reads through MiXCR, one entry per CDR3 protein. The table lists about 380,000 distinct CDR3 sequences, roughly 13% of them singletons. The sample was blood. The receptors originated from a woman aged 60 to 75 with Graves' hyperthyroidism.

The sample holds many counts of this clonotype. V is TRBV10-1 and J is TRBJ2-3; D gene unclear. This CDR3 has 14 residues. Germline CDR1 reads WNHNN; CDR2 reads SYGVQD (reference sequence). V was clipped by 3 bases and J by 1 base, with 8 bases between them. The CDR3 DNA follows: TGCGCCAGCAGTGATCGAGTTCGCACAGATACGCAGTATTTT. This codes for CASSDRVRTDTQYF.

This clonotype was recorded a few times. A read error may be the cause here, since a much bigger clone is one base away. The V gene is TRBV5-1, the J gene TRBJ2-7; 8 bases fit TRBD2. The J segment lost 3 bases and the V segment lost 3 bases, leaving 11 bases of the junction unmatched. Per germline, CDR1 SGHRS and CDR2 YFSETQ. CDR3 size: 16 residues. The CDR3 spells CASSSSAGVILYEQYF. The CDR3 DNA follows: TGCGCCAGCAGCTCCTCAGCGGGAGTCATTCTCTACGAGCAGTACTTC.

This clonotype has just a few counts. V gene TRBV10-3 combines with J gene TRBJ2-7, with a possible D match to TRBD2 (6 bases). The V end lost 7 bases, the J end lost 9 bases, and 16 bases lay between the germline ends. There are 12 residues in the CDR3. The germline V gene has CDR1 ENHRY and CDR2 SYGVKD. This CDR3 is CAIKGLSGGQYF. The CDR3 DNA sequence: TGTGCCATCAAGGGACTTTCCGGAGGGCAGTACTTC.

A remark on this clonotype: A read error may account for a junction end that differs from germline. V usage is TRBV19 and J usage is TRBJ2-6; D may correspond to TRBD1 or TRBD2 (5 bases each). The CDR3 covers 15 residues. The germline CDR1 and CDR2 sequences are LNHDA and SQIVND (reference sequence). The CDR3: CASHLRSAGANVRTF. For the CDR3, the DNA is TGTGCCAGCCACCTGAGGAGTGCCGGGGCCAACGTCCGGACTTTC.

This clonotype was observed at least ten times. The genes are TRBV7-2 and TRBJ2-1, with TRBD2 identical over 7 bases. Germline lookup yields CDR1 SGHTA and CDR2 FQGNSA. With V trimmed by 5 bases and J by 10 bases, 5 bases remained unmatched. This CDR3 spans 12 amino acids. The CDR3 protein is CASSITSAEQFF. Written as DNA, the CDR3 is TGTGCCAGCAGCATAACTAGCGCCGAGCAGTTCTTC.

In its sample, this clonotype was seen a few times. The genes are TRBV20-1 and TRBJ2-5; the D is unclear. The CDR3 extends over 12 amino acids. V shed 1 base and J shed 0 bases, with 3 bases lying between them. The V gene's germline CDR1 is DFQATT and CDR2 SNEGSKA (reference sequence). As DNA, the CDR3 is TGCAGTGCTAGAGTGTACCAAGAGACCCAGTACTTC. This encodes CSARVYQETQYF.

J is TRBJ1-4 and V is TRBV18, with a tentative D call TRBD1 (5 bases). Germline CDR1 KGHSH, CDR2 LQKENI. The CDR3 has 13 residues. Trimming cost V 5 bases and J 5 bases, with 9 bases left between them. CDR3 in amino acids: CASSRGENEKLFF. DNA of the CDR3: TGTGCCAGCTCAAGGGGCGAGAATGAAAAACTGTTTTTT.

The chain is built from TRBV4-1 and TRBJ1-3, with a possible D match to TRBD1 (5 bases). The CDR3 extends over 18 amino acids. Trimming left V 3 bases short and J 2 bases short, with 20 bases between. The germline V gene encodes CDR1 MGHRA and CDR2 YSYEKL. The DNA for the CDR3 is TGCGCCAGCAGCCAGACCACCCTACGGACATTCACTGGAAACACCATATATTTT. It is translated as CASSQTTLRTFTGNTIYF.

This chain joins TRBV11-2 and TRBJ2-5; 7 bases agree with TRBD2. CDR1 SGHAT and CDR2 FQNNGV come from the germline V gene. With V trimmed by 2 bases and J by 3 bases, 9 bases remained unmatched. This CDR3 comprises 16 residues. In DNA form, the CDR3 reads TGTGCCAGCAGCTTAACGTGGCTTCGGGGGGAAGAGACCCAGTACTTC. It encodes CASSLTWLRGEETQYF.

This clonotype showed up many times. The chain uses TRBV6-1 and TRBJ2-1; maybe TRBD1 (6 bases). Germline V gives CDR1 MNHNS, CDR2 SASEGT. V was shortened by 7 bases and J by 0 bases, with 13 bases between the two germline ends. CDR3 size: 15 residues. DNA for the CDR3: TGTGCCAGCAACCCAACAGGGAGCTCCTACAATGAGCAGTTCTTC. Translating it yields CASNPTGSSYNEQFF.

This clonotype was observed a few times. The J gene is TRBJ1-6, the V gene TRBV25-1; 12 nucleotides agree with TRBD1. J was trimmed by 4 bases and V by 3 bases; bases with no gene match: 10. Germline V CDR1 and CDR2: MGHDK, SYGVNS. The CDR3 has 19 residues. The CDR3 loop is CASSDPGTGGSPYNSPLHF. CDR3 sequence (DNA): TGTGCCAGCAGTGATCCCGGGACAGGGGGCTCCCCTTATAATTCACCCCTCCACTTT.

This clonotype has just a few counts. This chain joins TRBV9 and TRBJ2-2; 10 bases agree with TRBD2. Trimming took 4 bases from V and 4 from J; bases not matched to a gene: 13. The length of the CDR3 is 18 residues. Per germline, CDR1 SGDLS and CDR2 YYNGEE. The CDR3 spells CASSPSSSGSGATGELFF. The CDR3 DNA sequence: TGTGCCAGCAGCCCCTCGTCTAGCGGGAGTGGGGCCACCGGGGAGCTGTTTTTT.

CDR3 sequence: CASSTGASTDTQYF. The CDR3 DNA is TGTGCCAGCAGTACAGGGGCTAGCACAGATACGCAGTATTTT. The V call is TRBV12-3 or TRBV12-4, the J call TRBJ2-3; TRBD1 aligns across 7 bases. The CDR3 length is 14 residues. The J segment lost 0 bases and the V segment lost 5 bases, leaving 2 bases of the junction unmatched.

This clonotype was seen repeatedly, ten times or more. The rearrangement links TRBV20-1 to TRBJ2-5; 8 nucleotides agree with TRBD2. The germline V gene encodes CDR1 DFQATT and CDR2 SNEGSKA (reference sequence). V shed 4 bases, J shed 5 bases, and the junction held 6 bases outside the gene matches. The CDR3 totals 13 residues. CDR3 region: CSATNPGGETQYF. Written as DNA, the CDR3 is TGCAGTGCTACGAACCCGGGAGGGGAGACCCAGTACTTC.

This clonotype was observed a handful of times. The V and J genes are TRBV3-1 and TRBJ1-2; no clear D. Germline V CDR1 and CDR2: LGHDT, YNNKEL (reference sequence). V lost 2 bases, J lost 8 bases, and 15 bases lay in between. The CDR3 is 14 amino acids. Written as DNA, the CDR3 is TGTGCCAGCAGCCAACAGATAGGCCAGCGCGGCTACACCTTC. Its translation: CASSQQIGQRGYTF.

Note on this clonotype: A read error is likely, as this CDR3 ends without the conserved phenylalanine or tryptophan. This chain connects TRBV30 to TRBJ1-5; a weak D match, TRBD1 (5 bases). This CDR3 spans 13 amino acids. Trimming stripped 0 bases from V and 2 bases from J, with 5 bases between. In germline, CDR1 is GTSNPN, CDR2 SVGIG (reference sequence). Written as DNA, the CDR3 is TGTGCCTGGAGTGTACAGGGCAATCAGCCCCAGCATTCT. Translating it yields CAWSVQGNQPQHS.

This clonotype was observed many times. The gene calls are TRBV12-3 or TRBV12-4 and TRBJ2-7; 11 nucleotides match TRBD2. The CDR3 consists of 15 residues. The V segment lost 3 bases and the J segment 9 bases; nucleotides outside the gene matches: 10. The CDR3 DNA is TGTGCCAGCAGTTTTAGAACTAGCGGGAGCCCGGGGCAGTACTTC. As protein: CASSFRTSGSPGQYF.

This chain links TRBV12-3 or TRBV12-4 with TRBJ2-4, with D perhaps being TRBD1 or TRBD2 (6 bases each). Trimming took 2 bases from V and 8 from J, leaving 10 bases between them. This CDR3 has 13 residues. CDR3 nucleotide sequence: TGTGCCAGCAGTTTAAGGGGGGAGGACATTCAGTACTTC. Translation gives CASSLRGEDIQYF.

This clonotype occurred many times. V usage is TRBV5-8 and J usage is TRBJ1-2; D gene uncertain. V gave up 4 bases and J gave up 5 bases, with 9 bases separating them. The CDR3 contains 12 residues. Germline CDR1 SGHTS, CDR2 YDEGEE. The CDR3 protein is CASSPDVYGYTF. CDR3 sequence (DNA): TGTGCCAGCAGCCCGGATGTATATGGCTACACCTTC.

This clonotype was seen at least ten times. This chain connects TRBV2 to TRBJ2-2; D is unclear. Deletions cut 5 bases from V and 1 base from J, with 8 bases between. This CDR3 is built from 14 residues. Germline V lookup: CDR1 SNHLY, CDR2 FYNNEI. The CDR3 reads CASSSSRNTGELFF. The CDR3 bases are TGTGCCAGCAGTAGTAGTAGGAACACCGGGGAGCTGTTTTTT.

This clonotype was seen only a few times. The V gene is TRBV6-1, the J gene TRBJ2-5; D ambiguous. V was shortened by 4 bases and J by 2 bases, with 11 bases between the two germline ends. The CDR3 length is 14 residues. From germline, CDR1 is MNHNS and CDR2 SASEGT. CDR3 region: CASSGNDGQETQYF. The CDR3 DNA reads TGTGCCAGCAGTGGGAACGACGGACAAGAGACCCAGTACTTC.

This clonotype was observed a handful of times. The chain has TRBV12-5 and TRBJ2-5, with TRBD1 matching over 9 bases. CDR1 is LGHNT and CDR2 is FRNRAP in the germline V gene. V lost 5 bases to trimming and J lost 9 bases; unmatched junction nucleotides: 13. CDR3 length equals 15 residues. CDR3 nucleotides: TGTGCTAGTGGTCCCGGGACAGGGCCAATATCGCCCCAGTACTTC. It translates to CASGPGTGPISPQYF.

This clonotype was observed many times. The rearrangement uses TRBV5-1 and TRBJ2-6; D may correspond to TRBD1 or TRBD2 (5 bases each). This CDR3 region has 17 residues. CDR1 SGHRS and CDR2 YFSETQ come from the germline V gene. V lost 4 bases and J lost 2, with 16 bases in between. Here the CDR3 reads CASSPGPIRAGANVLTF. The CDR3 DNA sequence: TGCGCCAGCAGCCCGGGGCCGATCAGGGCTGGGGCCAACGTCCTGACTTTC.

The rearrangement links TRBV4-1 to TRBJ2-1; 9 bases are shared with TRBD2. In germline, CDR1 is MGHRA, CDR2 YSYEKL. The CDR3 length is 15 residues. J gave up 13 bases and V 2 bases, and 12 bases lay outside the gene matches. In nucleotides, the CDR3 is TGCGCCAGCAGCCAACCCGGGACTAGCAACGATTCTCAGTTCTTC. This codes for CASSQPGTSNDSQFF.

This clonotype came up many times. The V and J genes are TRBV29-1 and TRBJ1-2, with D possibly matching TRBD1 (5 bases). V was shortened by 7 bases and J by 7 bases, with 19 bases between the two germline ends. CDR1 is SQVTM, CDR2 ANQGSEA, per germline. The CDR3 totals 13 residues. CDR3 nucleotides: TGCAGCGCCGACCCCCCGGGGGATGGTGGCTACACCTTC. Protein: CSADPPGDGGYTF.

This clonotype was counted ten times or more. V and J are TRBV7-9 and TRBJ2-3, with 10 nucleotides matching TRBD1. Per germline, CDR1 SEHNR and CDR2 FQNEAQ (reference sequence). Germline trimming cut 6 bases from V and 4 bases from J; bases unmatched to any gene: 7. The CDR3 runs 15 residues. The DNA for the CDR3 is TGTGCCAGCAGTTCGGGACAGGGGATAGCAGATACGCAGTATTTT. This gives the protein CASSSGQGIADTQYF.